Presented here are 18 T cell receptor beta chains from one specimen sequenced in a study of blood T cell repertoires in COVID-19. Only in-frame clones appear in the TCRdb table, and some are missing; sequencing was by immunoSEQ multiplex PCR. The sample records 150,000 to 200,000 clones, 81% being singletons. Sequenced sample: peripheral blood. The receptors stem from a man aged 55-75 years with active or convalescent COVID-19.

The J gene is TRBJ1-3, the V gene TRBV5-1, with D possibly matching TRBD1 (5 bases). This CDR3 spans 13 amino acids. V lost 0 bases, J lost 4 bases, and 5 bases lay in between. From germline, CDR1 is SGHRS and CDR2 YFSETQ. The CDR3: CASSLGQGNTIYF. The CDR3 DNA is TGCGCCAGCAGCTTGGGACAGGGAAACACCATATATTTT. Based on the CDR3 plus reference TRBV5-1 and TRBJ1-3, the full variable domain is KAGVTQTPRYLIKTRGQQVTLSCSPISGHRSVSWYQQTPGQGLQFLFEYFSETQRNKGNFPGRFSGRQFSNSRSEMNVSTLELGDSALYLCASSLGQGNTIYFGEGSWLTVV.

The chain is built from TRBV28 and TRBJ2-2; 11 bases fit TRBD1. Germline V lookup: CDR1 MDHEN, CDR2 SYDVKM. The CDR3 has 15 residues. The trim removed 8 bases at V and 2 bases at J, leaving 4 bases unmatched. The CDR3 loop reads CASWTGGANTGELFF. The CDR3 DNA reads TGTGCCAGCTGGACAGGGGGCGCAAACACCGGGGAGCTGTTTTTT.

The V gene is TRBV5-1, the J gene TRBJ1-6, with 8 bases aligning to TRBD1. CDR3 length equals 14 residues. Germline trimming cut 4 bases from V and 7 bases from J; bases unmatched to any gene: 4. Germline CDR1 is SGHRS and CDR2 is YFSETQ. The CDR3 sequence is CASSLTGVNSPLHF. CDR3 nucleotides: TGCGCCAGCAGCCTGACAGGGGTGAATTCACCCCTCCACTTT.

The CDR3 DNA is TGTGCCAGCAGCCAACGGACTAGCGGGAGAAACTCCTACGAGCAGTACTTC. It translates to CASSQRTSGRNSYEQYF. The V and J genes are TRBV3-1 (or the pseudogene TRBV3-2) and TRBJ2-7; 13 nucleotides align to TRBD2. The CDR3 covers 17 residues. CDR1 is LGHDT, CDR2 YNNKEL, per germline (reference sequence). Losses at the gene ends were 2 bases for V and 0 bases for J; bases not matched to a gene: 4.

The V gene is TRBV5-6, the J gene TRBJ2-3; 7 bases agree with TRBD1. The ends lost 4 bases at V and 0 bases at J; junction bases unmatched: 8. The germline CDR1 and CDR2 sequences are SGHDT and YYEEEE. The CDR3 totals 16 residues. The CDR3 DNA is TGTGCCAGCAGCCCAATGACAGGGCGAAGCACAGATACGCAGTATTTT. It specifies CASSPMTGRSTDTQYF.

The chain links TRBV11-2 to TRBJ2-4; 8 bases line up with TRBD2. There are 16 residues in the CDR3. Germline lookup yields CDR1 SGHAT and CDR2 FQNNGV. After removal of 6 bases from V and 9 bases from J, the junction contained 16 bases not matched to a gene. CDR3 amino acids: CASSPRQQRGLGIQYF. In DNA, the CDR3 is TGTGCCAGCAGTCCTAGACAACAGCGGGGGCTTGGCATTCAGTACTTC. The complete variable domain, with remaining parts taken from reference TRBV11-2 and TRBJ2-4, reads EAGVAQSPRYKIIEKRQSVAFWCNPISGHATLYWYQQILGQGPKLLIQFQNNGVVDDSQLPKDRFSAERLKGVDSTLKIQPAKLEDSAVYLCASSPRQQRGLGIQYFGAGTRLSVL.

The chain employs TRBV5-4 and TRBJ1-1; D not resolved. CDR1 is SGHNT and CDR2 is YYREEE in the germline V gene (reference sequence). The CDR3 is 15 amino acids. Trimming took off 1 base at V and 2 bases at J, with 12 bases between the two ends. CDR3 protein: CASSLFSGKNTEAFF. The CDR3 DNA reads TGTGCCAGCAGCTTGTTCTCAGGCAAAAACACTGAAGCTTTCTTT.

The J gene is TRBJ1-1, the V gene TRBV5-1; 9 nucleotides agree with TRBD1. CDR3 size: 14 residues. Trimming at V came to 4 bases and at J to 6 bases, leaving 7 bases not matched to a gene. The germline gives CDR1 SGHRS, CDR2 YFSETQ. Here the CDR3 DNA reads TGCGCCAGCAGCCATGGACAGGGGATGCCTGAAGCTTTCTTT. The encoded protein is CASSHGQGMPEAFF.

The V call is TRBV7-9, the J call TRBJ1-2, with 7 positions matching TRBD1. V shed 5 bases, J shed 8 bases, and the junction held 11 bases outside the gene matches. The CDR3 totals 14 residues. CDR1 SEHNR and CDR2 FQNEAQ come from the germline V gene (reference sequence). CDR3 loop: CASSQSGQTGGYTF. CDR3 nucleotide sequence: TGTGCCAGCAGCCAATCGGGACAGACTGGAGGCTACACCTTC. Drawing the rest from reference TRBV7-9 and TRBJ1-2, the complete variable domain is DTGVSQNPRHKITKRGQNVTFRCDPISEHNRLYWYRQTLGQGPEFLTYFQNEAQLEKSRLLSDRFSAERPKGSFSTLEIQRTEQGDSAMYLCASSQSGQTGGYTFGSGTRLTVV.

This clone was observed a few times. The chain has TRBV28 and TRBJ2-7, with a possible D match to TRBD1 (6 bases). The CDR3 runs to 15 residues. Trimming took 5 bases from V and 2 from J, leaving 16 bases between them. Germline V gene lookup returns CDR1 MDHEN and CDR2 SYDVKM. For the CDR3, the DNA is TGTGCCAGCAGTACACCTAGTACAGGGCCCTACGAGCAGTACTTC. Encoded protein: CASSTPSTGPYEQYF. Looking up the rest from reference TRBV28 and TRBJ2-7 gives the full variable domain: DVKVTQSSRYLVKRTGEKVFLECVQDMDHENMFWYRQDPGLGLRLIYFSYDVKMKEKGDIPEGYSVSREKKERFSLILESASTNQTSMYLCASSTPSTGPYEQYFGPGTRLTVT.

V gene TRBV5-6 combines with J gene TRBJ2-2; unclear D gene. The CDR3 has 15 residues. Germline V gene lookup returns CDR1 SGHDT and CDR2 YYEEEE. V dropped 1 base and J dropped 2 bases, with 9 bases sitting between them. CDR3 loop: CASSLPTINTGELFF. CDR3 DNA sequence: TGTGCCAGCAGCTTGCCGACAATCAACACCGGGGAGCTGTTTTTT.

The genes are TRBV19 and TRBJ1-2; a weak D match, TRBD1 (5 bases). Trimming removed 10 bases from V and 6 bases from J, with 18 bases in between. Germline CDR1 reads LNHDA; CDR2 reads SQIVND (reference sequence). CDR3 length: 13 residues. The CDR3 loop reads CATLDWGGDGYTF. CDR3 DNA sequence: TGTGCCACCCTGGACTGGGGGGGGGATGGCTACACCTTC.

The chain carries TRBV29-1 and TRBJ2-1; D possibly corresponds to TRBD2 (5 bases). Germline CDR1 SQVTM, CDR2 ANQGSEA. This CDR3 spans 10 amino acids. The V and J ends lost 4 bases and 8 bases respectively, with 6 bases between them. The CDR3 region is CSVGGYEQFF. CDR3 nucleotide sequence: TGCAGCGTTGGAGGGTATGAGCAGTTCTTC.

V gene TRBV9 combines with J gene TRBJ2-3; weak D call: TRBD2 (5 bases). Trimming left V 1 base short and J 6 bases short, with 12 bases between. Looked up from germline, CDR1 is SGDLS and CDR2 is YYNGEE. The CDR3 totals 14 residues. CDR3 sequence (DNA): TGTGCCAGCAGCGTAACGGGGATATGGGATACGCAGTATTTT. Protein sequence: CASSVTGIWDTQYF. Filled out from reference TRBV9 and TRBJ2-3, the complete variable domain reads DSGVTQTPKHLITATGQRVTLRCSPRSGDLSVYWYQQSLDQGLQFLIQYYNGEERAKGNILERFSAQQFPDLHSELNLSSLELGDSALYFCASSVTGIWDTQYFGPGTRLTVL.

J is TRBJ2-7 and V is TRBV2, with D unclear. This CDR3 is 15 amino acids long. V lost 0 bases and J lost 3, with 12 bases in between. CDR1 and CDR2 from the germline V gene are SNHLY and FYNNEI. The DNA for the CDR3 is TGTGCCAGCAGTGAAGCGGGCCAGGTCATCTACGAGCAGTACTTC. It yields the protein CASSEAGQVIYEQYF.

The chain combines TRBV5-1 with TRBJ2-3, with D tentatively TRBD1 (8 bases). Germline assignment: CDR1 SGHRS and CDR2 YFSETQ. Trimming removed 2 bases at V and 3 bases at J, with 13 bases between. The CDR3 is made up of 15 amino acids. The CDR3: CASSLIQGGTDTQYF. CDR3 DNA sequence: TGCGCCAGCAGCTTAATACAGGGGGGGACAGATACGCAGTATTTT.

The chain is built from TRBV7-2 and TRBJ1-2, with D possibly being TRBD1 (6 bases). V lost 7 bases and J lost 8, with 20 bases in between. The CDR3 loop spans 14 amino acids. CDR1 SGHTA and CDR2 FQGNSA come from the germline V gene. CDR3 loop: CASTLRGAGAGYTF. The CDR3 bases are TGTGCCAGCACCCTTAGAGGCGCAGGGGCGGGCTACACCTTC.

The V call is TRBV19, the J call TRBJ1-6; the match to TRBD1 covers 9 bases. The CDR3 is 12 amino acids. Germline V gene data show CDR1 as LNHDA and CDR2 as SQIVND (reference sequence). Unmatched junction bases numbered 6, after V lost 5 bases and J lost 16 bases. The CDR3 reads CASSPGQGTLHF. As DNA, the CDR3 is TGTGCCAGTAGTCCCGGACAGGGGACGCTCCACTTT.